This TCR beta chain was identified during a study of CD8+CD57+ T cells in acquired aplastic anemia. In patients chosen for sequencing, flow cytometry had shown CD8+CD57+ cell expansion. It was genomic DNA that served as the template for profiling TCR beta VDJ and CDR3. MiXCR, run by TCRdb on the reads, gives a single entry per CDR3 protein. The sample includes about 270,000 distinct CDR3 sequences, approximately 86% of them seen just once. Germline V gene sequence: CDR1 DFQATT, CDR2 SNEGSKA (reference sequence). The V end lost 3 bases, the J end lost 3 bases, and 21 bases lay between the germline ends. This CDR3 has 16 residues.

The specimen sequenced was sorted CD4+, CD8+, or CD8+CD57+ T cells (not recorded which) from PBMCs. This clonotype originated in a human donor with aplastic anemia. The chain has TRBV20-1 and TRBJ2-7; D is unclear. In DNA form, the CDR3 reads TGCAGTGCTAGGCTGCCTTTGGCAGGAACGGGCTACGAGCAGTACTTC. Its translation is CSARLPLAGTGYEQYF.